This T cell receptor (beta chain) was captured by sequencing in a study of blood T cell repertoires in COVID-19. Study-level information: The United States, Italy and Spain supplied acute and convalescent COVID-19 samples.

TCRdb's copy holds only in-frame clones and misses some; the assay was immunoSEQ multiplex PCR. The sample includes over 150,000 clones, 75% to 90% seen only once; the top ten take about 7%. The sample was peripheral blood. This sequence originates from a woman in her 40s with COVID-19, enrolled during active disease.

This CDR3 reads CASSYGTSGGYEQYF. In DNA, the CDR3 is TGTGCCAGCAGTTACGGGACTAGCGGGGGTTACGAGCAGTACTTC. V usage is TRBV6-5 and J usage is TRBJ2-7; 14 bases are a match to TRBD2. The germline gives CDR1 MNHEY, CDR2 SVGAGI. This CDR3 is 15 amino acids long. The V gene end was trimmed by 2 bases and the J gene end by 4 bases; junction bases not matched to a gene: 1.